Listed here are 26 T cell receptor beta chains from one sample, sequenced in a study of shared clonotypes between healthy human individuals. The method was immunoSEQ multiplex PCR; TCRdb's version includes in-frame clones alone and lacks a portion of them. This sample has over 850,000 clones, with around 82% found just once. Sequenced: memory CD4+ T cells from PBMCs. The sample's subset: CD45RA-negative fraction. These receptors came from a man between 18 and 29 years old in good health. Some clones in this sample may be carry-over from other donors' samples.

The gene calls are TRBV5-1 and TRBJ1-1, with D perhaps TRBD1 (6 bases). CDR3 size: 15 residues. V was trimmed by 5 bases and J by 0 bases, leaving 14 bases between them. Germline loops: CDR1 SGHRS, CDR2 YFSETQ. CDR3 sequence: CASSYRRDMNTEAFF. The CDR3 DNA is TGCGCCAGCAGTTACCGGCGGGACATGAACACTGAAGCTTTCTTT.

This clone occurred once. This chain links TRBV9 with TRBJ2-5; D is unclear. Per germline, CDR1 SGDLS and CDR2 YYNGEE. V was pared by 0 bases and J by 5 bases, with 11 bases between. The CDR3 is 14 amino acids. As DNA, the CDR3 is TGTGCCAGCAGCGTAGCCGGTTTTTCGGAGACCCAGTACTTC. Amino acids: CASSVAGFSETQYF.

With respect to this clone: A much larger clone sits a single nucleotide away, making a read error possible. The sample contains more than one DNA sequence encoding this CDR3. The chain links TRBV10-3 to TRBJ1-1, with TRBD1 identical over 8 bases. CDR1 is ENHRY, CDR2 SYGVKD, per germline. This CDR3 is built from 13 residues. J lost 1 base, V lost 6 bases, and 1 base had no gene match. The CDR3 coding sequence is TGTGCCATCAGAGGACAGGGGAACACTGAAGCTTTCTTT. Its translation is CAIRGQGNTEAFF.

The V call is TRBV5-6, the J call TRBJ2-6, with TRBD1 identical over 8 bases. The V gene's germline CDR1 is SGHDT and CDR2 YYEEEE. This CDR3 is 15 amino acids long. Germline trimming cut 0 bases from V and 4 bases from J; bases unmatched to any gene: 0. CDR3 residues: CASSLGQGGANVLTF. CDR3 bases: TGTGCCAGCAGCTTGGGACAGGGGGGGGCCAACGTCCTGACTTTC. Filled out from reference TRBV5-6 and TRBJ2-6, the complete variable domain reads DAGVTQSPTHLIKTRGQQVTLRCSPKSGHDTVSWYQQALGQGPQFIFQYYEEEERQRGNFPDRFSGHQFPNYSSELNVNALLLGDSALYLCASSLGQGGANVLTFGAGSRLTVL.

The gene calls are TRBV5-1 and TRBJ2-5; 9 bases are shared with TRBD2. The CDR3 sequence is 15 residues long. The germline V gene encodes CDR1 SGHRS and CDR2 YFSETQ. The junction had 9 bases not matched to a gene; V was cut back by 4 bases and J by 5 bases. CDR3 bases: TGCGCCAGCAGCGCTTCGGGCAGCGGGGGGGAGACCCAGTACTTC. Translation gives CASSASGSGGETQYF.

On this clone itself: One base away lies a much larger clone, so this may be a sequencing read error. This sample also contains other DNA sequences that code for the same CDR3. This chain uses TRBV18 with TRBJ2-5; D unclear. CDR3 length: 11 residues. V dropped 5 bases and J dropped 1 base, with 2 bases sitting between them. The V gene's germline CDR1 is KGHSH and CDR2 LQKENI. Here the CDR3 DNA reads TGTGCCAGCTCAGCCCAAGAGACCCAGTACTTC. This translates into CASSAQETQYF.

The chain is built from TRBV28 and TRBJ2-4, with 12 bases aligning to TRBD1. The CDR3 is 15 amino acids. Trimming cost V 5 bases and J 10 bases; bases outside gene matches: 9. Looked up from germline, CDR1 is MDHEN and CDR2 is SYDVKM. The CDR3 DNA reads TGTGCCAGCAGTACCCCGGGACAGGGGGCATGGATTCAGTACTTC. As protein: CASSTPGQGAWIQYF.

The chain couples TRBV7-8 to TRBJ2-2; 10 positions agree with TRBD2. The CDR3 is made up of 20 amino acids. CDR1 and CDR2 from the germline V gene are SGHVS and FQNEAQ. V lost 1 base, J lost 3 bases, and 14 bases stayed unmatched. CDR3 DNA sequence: TGTGCCAGCAGCTTAGAGATTTGGCTAGCGGGAGTCAGGGACACCGGGGAGCTGTTTTTT. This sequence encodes CASSLEIWLAGVRDTGELFF.

The CDR3 DNA is TGTGCCAGCAGTTATGGAGGTCAACGCAATGAGCAGTTCTTC. Its protein is CASSYGGQRNEQFF. This chain uses TRBV6-5 with TRBJ2-1; tentative D call: TRBD2 (5 bases). The CDR3 sequence is 14 residues long. V shed 3 bases and J shed 6 bases, with 12 bases lying between them. Looked up from germline, CDR1 is MNHEY and CDR2 is SVGAGI.

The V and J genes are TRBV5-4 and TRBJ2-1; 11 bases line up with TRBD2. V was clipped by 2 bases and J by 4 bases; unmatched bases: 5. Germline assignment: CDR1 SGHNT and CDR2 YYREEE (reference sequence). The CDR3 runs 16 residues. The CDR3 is CASSFSGREPYNEQFF. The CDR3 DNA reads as TGTGCCAGCAGCTTTAGCGGGAGGGAACCATACAATGAGCAGTTCTTC. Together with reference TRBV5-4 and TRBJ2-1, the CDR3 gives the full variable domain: ETGVTQSPTHLIKTRGQQVTLRCSSQSGHNTVSWYQQALGQGPQFIFQYYREEENGRGNFPPRFSGLQFPNYSSELNVNALELDDSALYLCASSFSGREPYNEQFFGPGTRLTVL.

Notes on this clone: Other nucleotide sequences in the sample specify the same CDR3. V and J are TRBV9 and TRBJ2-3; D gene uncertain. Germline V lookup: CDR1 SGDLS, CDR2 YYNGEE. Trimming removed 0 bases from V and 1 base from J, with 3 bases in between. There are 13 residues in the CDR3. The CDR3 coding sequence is TGTGCCAGCAGCGTAGGCGGCACAGATACGCAGTATTTT. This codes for CASSVGGTDTQYF. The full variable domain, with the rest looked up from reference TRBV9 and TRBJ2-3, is DSGVTQTPKHLITATGQRVTLRCSPRSGDLSVYWYQQSLDQGLQFLIQYYNGEERAKGNILERFSAQQFPDLHSELNLSSLELGDSALYFCASSVGGTDTQYFGPGTRLTVL.

CDR3 sequence reads: CASSLGLAGVDEQFF. CDR3 DNA sequence: TGTGCCAGCAGCTTGGGACTAGCGGGAGTAGACGAGCAGTTCTTC. The chain carries TRBV5-8 and TRBJ2-1, with 12 positions matching TRBD2. Germline CDR1 is SGHTS and CDR2 is YDEGEE. This CDR3 spans 15 amino acids. Unmatched junction bases numbered 5, after V lost 0 bases and J lost 10 bases.

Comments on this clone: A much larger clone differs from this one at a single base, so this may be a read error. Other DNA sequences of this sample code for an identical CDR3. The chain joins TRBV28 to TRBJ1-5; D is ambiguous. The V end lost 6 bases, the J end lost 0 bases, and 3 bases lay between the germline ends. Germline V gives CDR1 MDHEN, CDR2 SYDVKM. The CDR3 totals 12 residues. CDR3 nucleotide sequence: TGTGCCAGCAGGTATAGCAATCAGCCCCAGCATTTT. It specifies CASRYSNQPQHF.

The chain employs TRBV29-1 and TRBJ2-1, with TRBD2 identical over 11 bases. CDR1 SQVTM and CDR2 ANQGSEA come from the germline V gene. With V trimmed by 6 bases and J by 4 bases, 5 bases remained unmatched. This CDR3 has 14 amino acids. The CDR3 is CSVRGTSGYNEQFF. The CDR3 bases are TGCAGCGTCAGGGGGACTAGCGGATACAATGAGCAGTTCTTC.

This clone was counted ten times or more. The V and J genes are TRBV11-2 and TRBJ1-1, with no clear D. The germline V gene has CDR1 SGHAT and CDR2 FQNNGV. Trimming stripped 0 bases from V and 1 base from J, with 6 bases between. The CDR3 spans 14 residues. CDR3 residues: CASSLESRNTEAFF. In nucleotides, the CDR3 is TGTGCCAGCAGCTTAGAATCCAGGAACACTGAAGCTTTCTTT.

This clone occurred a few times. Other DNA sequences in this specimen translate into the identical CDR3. CDR3 sequence (DNA): TGTGCCAGCAGAACTACTAGCGGGAGGGCCTATGAGCAGTTCTTC. This encodes CASRTTSGRAYEQFF. The V gene is TRBV28, the J gene TRBJ2-1, with 13 positions matching TRBD2. Germline V gene sequence: CDR1 MDHEN, CDR2 SYDVKM. The CDR3 contains 15 residues. V was pared by 6 bases and J by 8 bases, with 7 bases of the junction left unmatched.

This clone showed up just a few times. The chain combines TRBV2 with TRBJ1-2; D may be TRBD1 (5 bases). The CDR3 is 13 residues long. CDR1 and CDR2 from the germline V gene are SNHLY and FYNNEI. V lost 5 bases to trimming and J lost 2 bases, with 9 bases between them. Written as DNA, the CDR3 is TGTGCCAGCAGTAGGACAAACAACTATGGCTACACCTTC. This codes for CASSRTNNYGYTF.

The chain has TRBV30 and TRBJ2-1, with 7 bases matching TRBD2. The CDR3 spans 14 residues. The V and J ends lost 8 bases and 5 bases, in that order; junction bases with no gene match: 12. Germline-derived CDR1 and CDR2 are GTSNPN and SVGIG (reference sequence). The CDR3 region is CARTPRGGDNEQFF. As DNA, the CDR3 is TGTGCCCGGACCCCCCGCGGGGGAGACAATGAGCAGTTCTTC. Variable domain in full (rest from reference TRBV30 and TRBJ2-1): SQTIHQWPATLVQPVGSPLSLECTVEGTSNPNLYWYRQAAGRGLQLLFYSVGIGQISSEVPQNLSASRPQDRQFILSSKKLLLSDSGFYLCARTPRGGDNEQFFGPGTRLTVL.

CDR3 DNA: TGTGCCAGCTCACCACCCGGCAGAACCTCCGGTGGTGGTAATGAAAAACTGTTTTTT. Its protein is CASSPPGRTSGGGNEKLFF. V usage is TRBV18 and J usage is TRBJ1-4; D remains unclear. The length of the CDR3 is 19 residues. Germline loops: CDR1 KGHSH, CDR2 LQKENI. V lost 0 bases to trimming and J lost 4 bases, with 21 bases between them.

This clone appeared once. The CDR3 reads CASSPLWASGIGTQYF. The CDR3 DNA reads TGTGCCAGCAGCCCGCTTTGGGCTAGCGGGATTGGGACCCAGTACTTC. This chain connects TRBV9 to TRBJ2-5; 9 bases fit TRBD2. Germline V CDR1 and CDR2: SGDLS, YYNGEE. Losses at the gene ends were 4 bases for V and 7 bases for J; bases not matched to a gene: 14. The CDR3 loop spans 16 amino acids.

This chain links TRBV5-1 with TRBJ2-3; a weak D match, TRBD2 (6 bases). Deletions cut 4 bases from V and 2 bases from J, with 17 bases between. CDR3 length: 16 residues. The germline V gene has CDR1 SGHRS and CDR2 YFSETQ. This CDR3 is CASSPALGGNTDTQYF. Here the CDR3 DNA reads TGCGCCAGCAGCCCTGCTCTAGGAGGGAACACAGATACGCAGTATTTT.

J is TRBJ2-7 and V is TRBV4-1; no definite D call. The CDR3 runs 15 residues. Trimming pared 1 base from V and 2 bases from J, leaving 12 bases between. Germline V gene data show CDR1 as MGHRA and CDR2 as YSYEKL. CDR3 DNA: TGCGCCAGCAGCCAAGCTACCAGCCAAACCTACGAGCAGTACTTC. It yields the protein CASSQATSQTYEQYF.

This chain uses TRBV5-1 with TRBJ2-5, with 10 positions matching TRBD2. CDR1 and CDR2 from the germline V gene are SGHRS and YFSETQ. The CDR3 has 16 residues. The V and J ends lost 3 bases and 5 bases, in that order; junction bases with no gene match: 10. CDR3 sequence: CASSSKLAGDPETQYF. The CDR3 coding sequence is TGCGCCAGCAGCTCAAAGCTAGCGGGAGACCCGGAGACCCAGTACTTC.

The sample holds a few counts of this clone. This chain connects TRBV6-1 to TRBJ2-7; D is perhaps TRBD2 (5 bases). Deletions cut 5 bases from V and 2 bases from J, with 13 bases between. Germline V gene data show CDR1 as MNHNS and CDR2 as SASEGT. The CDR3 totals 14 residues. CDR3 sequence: CASSRRVGTYEQYF. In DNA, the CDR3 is TGTGCCAGCAGTAGGCGGGTGGGAACCTACGAGCAGTACTTC.

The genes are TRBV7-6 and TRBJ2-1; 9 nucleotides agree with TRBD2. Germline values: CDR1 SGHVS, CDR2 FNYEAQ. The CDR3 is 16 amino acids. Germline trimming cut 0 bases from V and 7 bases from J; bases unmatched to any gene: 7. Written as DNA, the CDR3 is TGTGCCAGCAGCTTAGCACGCGGGAGGGCCGGGAATGAGCAGTTCTTC. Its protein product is CASSLARGRAGNEQFF.

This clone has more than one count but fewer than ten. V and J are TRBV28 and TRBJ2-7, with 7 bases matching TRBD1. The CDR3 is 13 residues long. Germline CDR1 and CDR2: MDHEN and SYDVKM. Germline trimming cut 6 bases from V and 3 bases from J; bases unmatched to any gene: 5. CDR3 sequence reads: CASSGTAYYEQYF. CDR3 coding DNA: TGTGCCAGCAGCGGGACAGCTTACTACGAGCAGTACTTC.